These T cell receptor beta chains were read from a single sample in a study of T cell responses to AZD1222 COVID-19 vaccine. Profiling relied on immunoSEQ multiplex PCR, and the TCRdb table lists in-frame clones only, not all of them. This table holds under 150,000 clones, around 91% found once. The sample in question was peripheral blood, obtained on day 0 of AZD1222 vaccination. The receptors shown here come from an adult in good health. CDR3s include the opening cysteine and the closing phenylalanine or tryptophan. Fields, in order: clone size, J gene, D gene, V gene, CDR3 DNA, CDR3 protein. D genes are given only for firm matches. Size is stated for part of the rows, as once, few or many counts, or as a class when the clone is expanded.

clone_size: NA; j_call: TRBJ2-1; d_call: TRBD2; v_call: TRBV20-1; cdr3_nt: TGCAGTGCTAGTCCGGGGGGAGGTAATGAGCAGTTCTTC; cdr3_aa: CSASPGGGNEQFF
clone_size: NA; j_call: TRBJ1-4; d_call: NA; v_call: TRBV10-2; cdr3_nt: TGCGCCAGCACGGCGCACGGGACGGAGAGGATGTTTTTT; cdr3_aa: CASTAHGTERMFF
clone_size: NA; j_call: TRBJ1-1; d_call: NA; v_call: TRBV29-1; cdr3_nt: TGCAGCGTTGAAAGGAACACTGAAGCTTTCTTT; cdr3_aa: CSVERNTEAFF
clone_size: NA; j_call: TRBJ2-3; d_call: NA; v_call: TRBV7-8; cdr3_nt: TGTGCCAGCAGCTCGGAGGGTGCGGATACGCAGTATTTT; cdr3_aa: CASSSEGADTQYF
clone_size: NA; j_call: TRBJ2-7; d_call: NA; v_call: TRBV5-8; cdr3_nt: TGTGCCAGCAGCTTGTTTCCGCCGGGGGCGGGGGAGCAGTACTTC; cdr3_aa: CASSLFPPGAGEQYF
clone_size: NA; j_call: TRBJ1-5; d_call: NA; v_call: TRBV5-1; cdr3_nt: TGCGCCAGCAGCCCACTTGGGAATCAGCCCCAGCATTTT; cdr3_aa: CASSPLGNQPQHF
clone_size: NA; j_call: TRBJ2-7; d_call: NA; v_call: TRBV12-2; cdr3_nt: TGTGCAAGTCGCGTACACCGGGACAGGCTCCCCTACGAGCAGTACTTC; cdr3_aa: CASRVHRDRLPYEQYF
clone_size: NA; j_call: TRBJ2-1; d_call: NA; v_call: TRBV6-1; cdr3_nt: TGTGCCAGCAGTGAACGGAGGCCTGAGCAGTTCTTC; cdr3_aa: CASSERRPEQFF
clone_size: NA; j_call: TRBJ1-5; d_call: NA; v_call: TRBV4-1; cdr3_nt: TGCGCCAGCACAAAGGGGTACCAAGCAAGTCAGCCCCAGCATTTT; cdr3_aa: CASTKGYQASQPQHF
clone_size: NA; j_call: TRBJ2-3; d_call: NA; v_call: TRBV20-1; cdr3_nt: TGCAGTGCTAAAGCGGCAGATACGCAGTATTTT; cdr3_aa: CSAKAADTQYF
clone_size: NA; j_call: TRBJ2-1; d_call: NA; v_call: TRBV3-1/TRBV3-2; cdr3_nt: TGTGCCAGCAGCCGCGGGACTCTCCGGGCTGGCAATGAGCAGTTCTTC; cdr3_aa: CASSRGTLRAGNEQFF
clone_size: NA; j_call: TRBJ1-1; d_call: NA; v_call: TRBV29-1; cdr3_nt: TGCAGCGGACAGGTTAACACTGAAGCTTTCTTT; cdr3_aa: CSGQVNTEAFF
clone_size: NA; j_call: TRBJ2-3; d_call: TRBD2; v_call: TRBV5-4; cdr3_nt: TGTGCCAGCAGCCCGAGACTAGCGGGGGTCACAGATACGCAGTATTTT; cdr3_aa: CASSPRLAGVTDTQYF
clone_size: NA; j_call: TRBJ1-2; d_call: TRBD1; v_call: TRBV5-6; cdr3_nt: TGTGCCAGCAGCCGCCGGGACAGGAACCTATTCCTCTATGGCTACACCTTC; cdr3_aa: CASSRRDRNLFLYGYTF
clone_size: NA; j_call: TRBJ2-5; d_call: TRBD1; v_call: TRBV11-2; cdr3_nt: TGTGCCAGCAGCCCACGGACAGGGAGGGAGACCCAGTACTTC; cdr3_aa: CASSPRTGRETQYF
clone_size: once; j_call: TRBJ1-2; d_call: NA; v_call: TRBV4-2; cdr3_nt: TGTGCCAGCAGCCAAGAATTCGTGGGACTGAACTATGGCTACACCTTC; cdr3_aa: CASSQEFVGLNYGYTF
clone_size: NA; j_call: TRBJ2-1; d_call: TRBD1; v_call: TRBV3-1/TRBV3-2; cdr3_nt: TGTGCCAGCAGCCATACTGGACAGGGCGGAGGTGAGCAGTTCTTC; cdr3_aa: CASSHTGQGGGEQFF
clone_size: NA; j_call: TRBJ1-5; d_call: NA; v_call: TRBV27; cdr3_nt: TGTGCCAGCAGTCGGGCAGGAACCAATCAGCCCCAGCATTTT; cdr3_aa: CASSRAGTNQPQHF
clone_size: NA; j_call: TRBJ2-1; d_call: TRBD1; v_call: TRBV6-5; cdr3_nt: TGTGCCAGTTCCGGGACAGCTTACAATGAGCAGTTCTTC; cdr3_aa: CASSGTAYNEQFF
clone_size: NA; j_call: TRBJ1-3; d_call: NA; v_call: TRBV18; cdr3_nt: TGTGCCAGCTCACCTAATAGTCAGTCCTCCGGAAACACCATATATTTT; cdr3_aa: CASSPNSQSSGNTIYF
clone_size: NA; j_call: TRBJ1-2; d_call: NA; v_call: TRBV4-1; cdr3_nt: TGCGCCAGCAGCCAATTTCCGGGGAACTACTATGGCTACACCTTC; cdr3_aa: CASSQFPGNYYGYTF
clone_size: NA; j_call: TRBJ2-3; d_call: TRBD2; v_call: TRBV5-1; cdr3_nt: TGCGCCAGCAGCTTCGCTAGCGGGAGTCGGGATACGCAGTATTTT; cdr3_aa: CASSFASGSRDTQYF
clone_size: NA; j_call: TRBJ1-3; d_call: NA; v_call: TRBV5-4; cdr3_nt: TGTGCCAGCAGCTTGGGGGGGACCTCTGGAAACACCATATATTTT; cdr3_aa: CASSLGGTSGNTIYF
clone_size: once; j_call: TRBJ1-5; d_call: NA; v_call: TRBV6-5; cdr3_nt: TGTGCCAGCAGTCCCAGGCGGGATCAGCCCCAGCATTTT; cdr3_aa: CASSPRRDQPQHF
clone_size: NA; j_call: TRBJ1-6; d_call: TRBD1; v_call: TRBV5-6; cdr3_nt: TGTGCCAGCAGCTTGGAACCAGGGGGTCTAAGGTCACCCCTCCACTTT; cdr3_aa: CASSLEPGGLRSPLHF